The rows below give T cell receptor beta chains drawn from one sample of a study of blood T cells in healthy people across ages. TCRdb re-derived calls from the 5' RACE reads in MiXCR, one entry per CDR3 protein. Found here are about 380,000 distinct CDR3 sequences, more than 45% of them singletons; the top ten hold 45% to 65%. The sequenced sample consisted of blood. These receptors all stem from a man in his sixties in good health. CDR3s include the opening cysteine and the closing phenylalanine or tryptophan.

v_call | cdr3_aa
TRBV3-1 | CASSQELTGSSDEQYF
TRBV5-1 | CASSDGTASNKQYF
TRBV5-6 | CASSLGTADQPQHF
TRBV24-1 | CATSDTRVDTQYF
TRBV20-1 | CSAVGLAGGPGEQFF
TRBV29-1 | CSVDSRQTQYF
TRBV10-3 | CAISERGPPTGELFF
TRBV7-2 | CASGFGTTNTGELFF
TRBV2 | CASGKMGGSYNEQYF
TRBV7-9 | CAGGDSNYGYTF
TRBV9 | CASSVGLAGEHEQFF
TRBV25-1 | CASSNKQGNEQFF
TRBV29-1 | CSVGGQGSDEQYF
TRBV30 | CAWARPGQETQYF
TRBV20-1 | CSAPSGGARTDTQYF
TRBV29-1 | CSVGIRGYEQYF
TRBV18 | CASSQQGAVIEPQHF
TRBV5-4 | CASSSAGSNEQFF
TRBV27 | CASSLRDYYEQYF
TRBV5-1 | CASGVYSDTQYF
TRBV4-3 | CASSPTSGGADTQYF
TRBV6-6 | CVSRGQSAMNTEAFF
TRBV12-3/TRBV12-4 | CASSAGTSGTGRFF
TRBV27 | CASSFQGSGGYTF
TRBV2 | CASSVSSPQGSGEKLFF
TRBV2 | CASSELGVEYF
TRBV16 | CASSQPSGLGAFF
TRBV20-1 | CSASLDAGNEQFF
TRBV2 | CASSEALWGSTNEKLFF
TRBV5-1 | CASSPGQGSRETQYF
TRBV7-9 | CASSLNHAETQYF
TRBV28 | CASSGGASDTQYF
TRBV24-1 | CATSDFHTDTQYF
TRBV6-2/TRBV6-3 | CASRASNSYNEQFF
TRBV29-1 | CSALRRAGTDTQYF
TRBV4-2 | CASSQDGVASGIQETQYF
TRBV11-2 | CASSLLQGRGTDTQYF
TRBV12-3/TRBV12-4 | CASSLLRIREQFF